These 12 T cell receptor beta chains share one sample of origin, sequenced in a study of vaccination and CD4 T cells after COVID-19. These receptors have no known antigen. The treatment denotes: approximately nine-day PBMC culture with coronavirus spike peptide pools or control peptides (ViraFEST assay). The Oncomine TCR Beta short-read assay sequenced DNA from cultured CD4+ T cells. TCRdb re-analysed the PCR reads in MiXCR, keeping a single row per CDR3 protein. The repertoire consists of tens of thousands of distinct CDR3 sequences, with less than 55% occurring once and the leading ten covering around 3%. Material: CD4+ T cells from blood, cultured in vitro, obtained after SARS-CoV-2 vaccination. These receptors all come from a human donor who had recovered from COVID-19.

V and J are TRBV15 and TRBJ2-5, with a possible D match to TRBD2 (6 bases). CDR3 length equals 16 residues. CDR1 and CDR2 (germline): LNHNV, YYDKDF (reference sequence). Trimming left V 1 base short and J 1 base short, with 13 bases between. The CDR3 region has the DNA TGTGCCACCAGCAGAGGACGGGAGACACCCCAAGAGACCCAGTACTTC. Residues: CATSRGRETPQETQYF.

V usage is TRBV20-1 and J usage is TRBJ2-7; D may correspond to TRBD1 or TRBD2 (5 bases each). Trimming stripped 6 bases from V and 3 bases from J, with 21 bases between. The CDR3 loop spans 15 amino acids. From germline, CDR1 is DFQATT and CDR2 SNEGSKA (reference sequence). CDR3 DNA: TGCAGTGCGCGAAACCCCGGGACGGGCCACTACGAGCAGTACTTC. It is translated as CSARNPGTGHYEQYF.

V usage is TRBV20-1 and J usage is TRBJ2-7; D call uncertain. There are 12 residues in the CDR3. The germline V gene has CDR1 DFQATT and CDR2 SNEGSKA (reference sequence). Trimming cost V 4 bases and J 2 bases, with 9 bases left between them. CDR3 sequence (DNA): TGCAGTGCTAAGGGCGGAGCCTACGAGCAGTACTTC. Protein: CSAKGGAYEQYF.

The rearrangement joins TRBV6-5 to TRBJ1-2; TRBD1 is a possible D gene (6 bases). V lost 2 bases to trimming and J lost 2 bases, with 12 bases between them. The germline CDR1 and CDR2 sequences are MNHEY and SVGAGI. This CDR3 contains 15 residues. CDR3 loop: CASSYGQGRNYGYTF. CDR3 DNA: TGTGCCAGCAGTTACGGGCAGGGGCGAAACTATGGCTACACCTTC.

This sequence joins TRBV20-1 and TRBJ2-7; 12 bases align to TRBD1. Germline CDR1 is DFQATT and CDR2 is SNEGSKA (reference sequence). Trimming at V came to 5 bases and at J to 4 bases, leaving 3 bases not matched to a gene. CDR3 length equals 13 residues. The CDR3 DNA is TGCAGTGCTGGGACAGGGGGCGCATACGAGCAGTACTTC. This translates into CSAGTGGAYEQYF.

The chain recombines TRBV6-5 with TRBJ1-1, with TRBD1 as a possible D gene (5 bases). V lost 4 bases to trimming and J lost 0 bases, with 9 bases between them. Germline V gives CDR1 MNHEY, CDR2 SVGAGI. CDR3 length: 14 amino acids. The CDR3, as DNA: TGTGCCAGCAGTTCTTGGACACTGAACACTGAAGCTTTCTTT. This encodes CASSSWTLNTEAFF.

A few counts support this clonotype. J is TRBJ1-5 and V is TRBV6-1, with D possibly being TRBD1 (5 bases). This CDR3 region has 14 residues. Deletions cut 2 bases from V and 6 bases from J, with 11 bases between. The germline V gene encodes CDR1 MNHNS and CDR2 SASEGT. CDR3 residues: CASSEQGAIQPQHF. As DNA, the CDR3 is TGTGCCAGCAGTGAACAAGGGGCAATTCAGCCCCAGCATTTT.

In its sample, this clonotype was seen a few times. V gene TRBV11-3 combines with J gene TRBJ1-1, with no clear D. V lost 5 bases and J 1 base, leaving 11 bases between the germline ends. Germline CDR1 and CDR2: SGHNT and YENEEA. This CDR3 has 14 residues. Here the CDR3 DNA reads TGTGCCAGCAGCCTCCCGGACGGGAACACTGAAGCTTTCTTT. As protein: CASSLPDGNTEAFF.

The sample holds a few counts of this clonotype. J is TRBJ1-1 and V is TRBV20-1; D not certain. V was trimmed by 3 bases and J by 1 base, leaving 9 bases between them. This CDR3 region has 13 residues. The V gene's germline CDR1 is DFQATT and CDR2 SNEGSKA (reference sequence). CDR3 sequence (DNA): TGCAGTGCTAGCAAGGGTGGGAACACTGAAGCTTTCTTT. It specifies CSASKGGNTEAFF.

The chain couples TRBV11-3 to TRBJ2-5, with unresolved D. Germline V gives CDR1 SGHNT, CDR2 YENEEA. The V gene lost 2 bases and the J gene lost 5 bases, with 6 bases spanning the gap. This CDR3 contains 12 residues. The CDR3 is CASSLIGETQYF. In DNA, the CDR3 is TGTGCCAGCAGCTTAATCGGGGAGACCCAGTACTTC.

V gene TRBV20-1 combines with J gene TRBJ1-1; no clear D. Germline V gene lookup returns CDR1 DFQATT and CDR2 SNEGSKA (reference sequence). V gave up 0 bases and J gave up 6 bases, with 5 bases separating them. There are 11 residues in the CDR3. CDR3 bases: TGCAGTGCTAGAGATCTGTCTGAAGCTTTCTTT. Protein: CSARDLSEAFF.

CDR3 bases: TGTGCCAGCAGTGGACTAGTTAACAATGAGCAGTTCTTC. Its protein is CASSGLVNNEQFF. This chain uses TRBV7-9 with TRBJ2-1; 7 bases align to TRBD2. Trimming at V came to 6 bases and at J to 5 bases, leaving 4 bases not matched to a gene. This CDR3 is built from 13 residues. Germline-derived CDR1 and CDR2 are SEHNR and FQNEAQ (reference sequence).